This passage covers 26 T cell receptor beta chains from one sample sequenced in a study of cytomegalovirus exposure and HLA in healthy donors. Profiling relied on immunoSEQ multiplex PCR, and the TCRdb table lists in-frame clones only, not all of them. The sample includes approximately 150,000 clones, about nine tenths of them seen just once. Sequenced: PBMCs. The receptors stem from a man aged 18 to 29 in good health and CMV-seropositive.

This chain joins TRBV10-1 and TRBJ2-3, with D unresolved. CDR1 is WNHNN, CDR2 SYGVQD, per germline (reference sequence). This CDR3 has 11 residues. V shed 8 bases and J shed 7 bases, with 10 bases lying between them. The CDR3 loop reads CASEVGHTQYF. The DNA for the CDR3 is TGCGCCAGCGAGGTCGGCCATACGCAGTATTTT.

CDR3 residues: CASSYISGRSGEQFF. In nucleotides, the CDR3 is TGTGCCAGCAGTTACATTAGCGGGAGATCGGGTGAGCAGTTCTTC. The chain carries TRBV6-5 and TRBJ2-1, with TRBD2 matching 9 bases. CDR1 is MNHEY and CDR2 is SVGAGI in the germline V gene. The J segment lost 9 bases and the V segment lost 2 bases, leaving 8 bases of the junction unmatched. The CDR3 totals 15 residues.

For the CDR3, the DNA is TGTGCCAGCAGTCCGGGACAGGGGCCAACTTCACCCCTCCACTTT. This encodes CASSPGQGPTSPLHF. This chain joins TRBV28 and TRBJ1-6; 10 bases match TRBD1. This CDR3 region has 15 residues. In germline, CDR1 is MDHEN, CDR2 SYDVKM. Trimming removed 5 bases from V and 9 bases from J; junction bases left unmatched: 7.

Here the CDR3 DNA reads TGCGCCAGCAGCTTAAATTTCGGGGGTAAGCAGTACTTC. Translation gives CASSLNFGGKQYF. The rearrangement joins TRBV5-1 to TRBJ2-7; D might be TRBD2 (6 bases). The CDR3 extends over 13 amino acids. CDR1 and CDR2 (germline): SGHRS, YFSETQ. Trimming removed 2 bases from V and 8 bases from J, with 14 bases in between. The full variable domain, its missing parts supplied by reference TRBV5-1 and TRBJ2-7, is KAGVTQTPRYLIKTRGQQVTLSCSPISGHRSVSWYQQTPGQGLQFLFEYFSETQRNKGNFPGRFSGRQFSNSRSEMNVSTLELGDSALYLCASSLNFGGKQYFGPGTRLTVT.

The chain recombines TRBV4-1 with TRBJ1-1; D is uncertain. This CDR3 contains 16 residues. Germline CDR1 MGHRA, CDR2 YSYEKL. V lost 3 bases and J 4 bases, leaving 18 bases between the germline ends. CDR3: CASSQLGGSTSTEAFF. The CDR3 region has the DNA TGCGCCAGCAGCCAGCTGGGAGGCTCAACTAGCACTGAAGCTTTCTTT.

The chain couples TRBV19 to TRBJ2-7; 14 nucleotides match TRBD2. The CDR3 covers 15 residues. The V gene's germline CDR1 is LNHDA and CDR2 SQIVND (reference sequence). The V gene end was trimmed by 5 bases and the J gene end by 4 bases; junction bases not matched to a gene: 4. This CDR3 is CASSPRTSGRYEQYF. The DNA of the CDR3 is TGTGCCAGTAGTCCCCGGACTAGCGGGAGGTACGAGCAGTACTTC.

The chain has TRBV28 and TRBJ2-3; 7 nucleotides align to TRBD2. The CDR3 loop spans 17 amino acids. The germline gives CDR1 MDHEN, CDR2 SYDVKM. The V and J ends lost 2 bases and 4 bases, in that order; junction bases with no gene match: 12. The chain's CDR3 is CASSLGRAGATADTQYF. In DNA form, the CDR3 reads TGTGCCAGCAGTTTAGGCAGGGCGGGAGCAACGGCAGATACGCAGTATTTT.

The chain is built from TRBV19 and TRBJ2-3, with 12 bases aligning to TRBD2. V lost 1 base, J lost 1 base, and 0 bases stayed unmatched. CDR3 size: 16 residues. The V gene's germline CDR1 is LNHDA and CDR2 SQIVND (reference sequence). In nucleotides, the CDR3 is TGTGCCAGTAGTATAGGACTAGCGGGGGGCACAGATACGCAGTATTTT. Residues: CASSIGLAGGTDTQYF.

The chain has TRBV6-1 and TRBJ1-2; TRBD1 is a possible D gene (6 bases). CDR3 length: 15 residues. Deletions cut 3 bases from V and 7 bases from J, with 18 bases between. The germline CDR1 and CDR2 sequences are MNHNS and SASEGT. The CDR3 bases are TGTGCCAGCAGTGATTCAGGGGCCGGCGAACGTGGCTACACCTTC. Translation: CASSDSGAGERGYTF.

The chain combines TRBV30 with TRBJ1-1; TRBD1 might be the D (6 bases). Looked up from germline, CDR1 is GTSNPN and CDR2 is SVGIG (reference sequence). The length of the CDR3 is 13 residues. Trimming removed 8 bases at V and 3 bases at J, with 16 bases between. The CDR3 bases are TGTGCCGGCGTAGGGGGTAGGCACACTGAAGCTTTCTTT. Translating gives CAGVGGRHTEAFF.

The CDR3 nucleotides are TGTGCCAGTAGTATAGATTGGGCGGGACAGGATGGCTACACCTTC. Translating gives CASSIDWAGQDGYTF. The chain carries TRBV19 and TRBJ1-2; 8 nucleotides agree with TRBD1. The CDR3 totals 15 residues. V lost 0 bases, J lost 6 bases, and 6 bases stayed unmatched. Germline CDR1 LNHDA, CDR2 SQIVND (reference sequence). Variable domain in full (rest from reference TRBV19 and TRBJ1-2): DGGITQSPKYLFRKEGQNVTLSCEQNLNHDAMYWYRQDPGQGLRLIYYSQIVNDFQKGDIAEGYSVSREKKESFPLTVTSAQKNPTAFYLCASSIDWAGQDGYTFGSGTRLTVV.

This clone is a singleton in its sample. CDR3 in amino acids: CASSTRQGALMKAFF. DNA of the CDR3: TGTGCCAGCAGCACGCGACAGGGGGCGTTGATGAAAGCTTTCTTT. The J gene is TRBJ1-1, the V gene TRBV14, with 10 bases identical to TRBD1. Germline CDR1 SGHDN, CDR2 FVKESK. This CDR3 has 15 amino acids. V was pared by 5 bases and J by 9 bases, with 12 bases of the junction left unmatched.

The chain is built from TRBV6-5 and TRBJ1-2, with TRBD1 matching 8 bases. This CDR3 is built from 16 residues. Per germline, CDR1 MNHEY and CDR2 SVGAGI. The J segment lost 3 bases and the V segment lost 0 bases, leaving 6 bases of the junction unmatched. The CDR3 DNA reads as TGTGCCAGCAGTTACTCGGGACAGGAGGAGGACTATGGCTACACCTTC. Protein sequence: CASSYSGQEEDYGYTF.

The rearrangement links TRBV28 to TRBJ1-5; D may be TRBD1 (6 bases). Germline V gene lookup returns CDR1 MDHEN and CDR2 SYDVKM. V was clipped by 5 bases and J by 3 bases, with 11 bases between them. The CDR3 is 14 amino acids. The CDR3 reads CASSPDRINQPQHF. The CDR3 coding sequence is TGTGCCAGCAGTCCCGACAGGATCAATCAGCCCCAGCATTTT.

The chain carries TRBV28 and TRBJ1-6, with 9 bases matching TRBD1. Germline CDR1 reads MDHEN; CDR2 reads SYDVKM. The CDR3 length is 20 residues. The V and J ends lost 6 bases and 2 bases, in that order; junction bases with no gene match: 17. CDR3 DNA sequence: TGTGCCAGCAGGGCTACAGGGACAGGGAACTTTAGGACCTATAATTCACCCCTCCACTTT. It is translated as CASRATGTGNFRTYNSPLHF.

The V call is TRBV4-2, the J call TRBJ2-5; no clear D gene. V was pared by 0 bases and J by 2 bases, with 7 bases between. The CDR3 runs 14 residues. Germline CDR1 and CDR2: LGHNA and YNFKEQ. CDR3 nucleotides: TGTGCCAGCAGCCAAGAATATAGACAAGAGACCCAGTACTTC. This sequence encodes CASSQEYRQETQYF.

This clone has just a few counts. CDR3 sequence reads: CASSTSDTIHQPQHF. DNA for the CDR3: TGTGCCAGCAGTACCTCGGACACTATACATCAGCCCCAGCATTTT. The chain has TRBV27 and TRBJ1-5, with D tentatively TRBD1 (5 bases). V shed 5 bases and J shed 5 bases, with 16 bases lying between them. Germline V gene sequence: CDR1 MNHEY, CDR2 SMNVEV (reference sequence). The CDR3 totals 15 residues.

V gene TRBV30 combines with J gene TRBJ2-7; D may be TRBD1 (6 bases). The CDR3 has 14 amino acids. Trimming cost V 6 bases and J 2 bases, with 17 bases left between them. Germline V gene lookup returns CDR1 GTSNPN and CDR2 SVGIG (reference sequence). CDR3 region: CACTPGQGTYEQYF. The CDR3 region has the DNA TGTGCCTGCACCCCGGGACAAGGGACCTACGAGCAGTACTTC. The full variable domain, with the rest looked up from reference TRBV30 and TRBJ2-7, is SQTIHQWPATLVQPVGSPLSLECTVEGTSNPNLYWYRQAAGRGLQLLFYSVGIGQISSEVPQNLSASRPQDRQFILSSKKLLLSDSGFYLCACTPGQGTYEQYFGPGTRLTVT.

The chain employs TRBV4-1 and TRBJ2-2, with 7 bases aligning to TRBD1. There are 18 residues in the CDR3. The germline V gene has CDR1 MGHRA and CDR2 YSYEKL. V lost 4 bases and J lost 0; bases outside the gene matches: 11. CDR3 sequence reads: CASSPHPGQSSNTGELFF. CDR3 sequence (DNA): TGCGCCAGCAGCCCCCACCCGGGACAGAGCTCGAACACCGGGGAGCTGTTTTTT.

The rearrangement uses TRBV5-1 and TRBJ1-4; TRBD1 matches at 11 bases. The germline CDR1 and CDR2 sequences are SGHRS and YFSETQ. This CDR3 comprises 14 residues. V lost 4 bases and J lost 8; bases outside the gene matches: 4. The CDR3: CASSPGQGGEKLFF. CDR3 in DNA: TGCGCCAGCAGCCCGGGACAGGGGGGCGAAAAACTGTTTTTT.

The CDR3 region is CASSPNAGTGFGGTEAFF. Here the CDR3 DNA reads TGTGCCAGCTCACCTAACGCCGGGACAGGGTTTGGGGGCACTGAAGCTTTCTTT. The genes are TRBV18 and TRBJ1-1, with 9 bases fitting TRBD1. The germline V gene has CDR1 KGHSH and CDR2 LQKENI. The CDR3 extends over 18 amino acids. V was clipped by 3 bases and J by 4 bases; unmatched bases: 15.

The rearrangement joins TRBV19 to TRBJ1-1, with unresolved D. Deletions cut 3 bases from V and 6 bases from J, with 8 bases between. There are 12 residues in the CDR3. Germline V gene data show CDR1 as LNHDA and CDR2 as SQIVND (reference sequence). CDR3 region: CASSIGSAEAFF. The CDR3 nucleotides are TGTGCCAGTAGTATCGGTTCTGCTGAAGCTTTCTTT.

The gene calls are TRBV30 and TRBJ1-5; D is unclear. Germline assignment: CDR1 GTSNPN and CDR2 SVGIG (reference sequence). The CDR3 has 15 residues. The ends were cut back, 0 bases at V and 3 bases at J, with 12 bases in the middle. The CDR3 DNA sequence: TGTGCCTGGAGTGTACTGGGCCTAACCAATCAGCCCCAGCATTTT. Translation gives CAWSVLGLTNQPQHF.

This clone showed up just a few times. V usage is TRBV4-1 and J usage is TRBJ2-7; a weak D match, TRBD1 (5 bases). There are 13 residues in the CDR3. The germline CDR1 and CDR2 sequences are MGHRA and YSYEKL. The V end lost 1 base, the J end lost 4 bases, and 8 bases lay between the germline ends. CDR3 protein: CASSQGRVYEQYF. Written as DNA, the CDR3 is TGCGCCAGCAGCCAAGGCAGGGTGTACGAGCAGTACTTC.

The chain links TRBV11-2 to TRBJ1-1; perhaps TRBD1 as D (5 bases). CDR3 length equals 15 residues. The germline V gene has CDR1 SGHAT and CDR2 FQNNGV. V lost 4 bases and J lost 4, with 16 bases in between. This chain's CDR3 is CASSSPGLLGTEAFF. The CDR3 region has the DNA TGTGCCAGCAGCTCGCCGGGACTCCTGGGCACTGAAGCTTTCTTT.

This clone was found a few times. The chain employs TRBV2 and TRBJ1-2, with 10 bases lining up with TRBD1. V gave up 5 bases and J gave up 10 bases; unmatched junction bases: 10. This CDR3 spans 14 amino acids. CDR1 and CDR2 from the germline V gene are SNHLY and FYNNEI. CDR3 protein: CASSPQRTGGDYTF. The CDR3 coding sequence is TGTGCCAGCAGTCCTCAACGGACAGGGGGTGACTACACCTTC.